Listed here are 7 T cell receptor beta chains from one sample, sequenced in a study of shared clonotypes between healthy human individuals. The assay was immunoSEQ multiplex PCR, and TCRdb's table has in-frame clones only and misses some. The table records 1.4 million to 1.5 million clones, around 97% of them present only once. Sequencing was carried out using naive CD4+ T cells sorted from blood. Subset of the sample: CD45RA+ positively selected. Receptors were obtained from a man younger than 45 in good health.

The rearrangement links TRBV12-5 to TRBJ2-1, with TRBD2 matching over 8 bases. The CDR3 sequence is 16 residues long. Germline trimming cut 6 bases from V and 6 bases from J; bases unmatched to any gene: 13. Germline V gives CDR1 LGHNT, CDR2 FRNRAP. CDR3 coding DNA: TGTGCTAGTGGCCCCTTAAGCGGGAGCAATTTCAATGAGCAGTTCTTC. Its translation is CASGPLSGSNFNEQFF.

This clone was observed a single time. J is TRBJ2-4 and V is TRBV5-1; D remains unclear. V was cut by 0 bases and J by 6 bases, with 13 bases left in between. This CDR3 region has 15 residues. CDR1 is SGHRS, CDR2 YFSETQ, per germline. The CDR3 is CASSLVLGLGNIQYF. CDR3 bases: TGCGCCAGCAGCTTGGTGTTAGGTCTCGGAAACATTCAGTACTTC.

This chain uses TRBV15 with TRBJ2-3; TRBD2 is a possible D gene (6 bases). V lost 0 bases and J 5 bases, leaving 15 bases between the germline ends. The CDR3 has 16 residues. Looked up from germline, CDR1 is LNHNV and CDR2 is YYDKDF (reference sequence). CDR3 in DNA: TGTGCCACCAGCAGAGATCCGCACCCGCGGGGAGATACGCAGTATTTT. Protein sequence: CATSRDPHPRGDTQYF.

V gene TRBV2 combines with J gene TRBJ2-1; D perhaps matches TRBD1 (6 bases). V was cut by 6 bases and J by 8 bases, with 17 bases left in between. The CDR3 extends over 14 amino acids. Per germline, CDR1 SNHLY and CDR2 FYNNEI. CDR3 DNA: TGTGCCAGCAGCTGGGGGCAGGTCCGGTATGAGCAGTTCTTC. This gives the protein CASSWGQVRYEQFF.

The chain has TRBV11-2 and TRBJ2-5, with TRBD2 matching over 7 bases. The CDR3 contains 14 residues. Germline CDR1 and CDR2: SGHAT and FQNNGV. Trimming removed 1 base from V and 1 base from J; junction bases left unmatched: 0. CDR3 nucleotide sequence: TGTGCCAGCAGCTTAGGGGGGGGCCAAGAGACCCAGTACTTC. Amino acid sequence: CASSLGGGQETQYF.

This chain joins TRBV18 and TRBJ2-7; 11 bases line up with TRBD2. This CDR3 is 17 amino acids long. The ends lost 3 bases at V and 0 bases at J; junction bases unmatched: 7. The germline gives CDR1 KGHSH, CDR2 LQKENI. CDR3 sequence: CASSPTKGTSGSYEQYF. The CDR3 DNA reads TGTGCCAGCTCACCGACAAAAGGGACTAGCGGCTCCTACGAGCAGTACTTC.

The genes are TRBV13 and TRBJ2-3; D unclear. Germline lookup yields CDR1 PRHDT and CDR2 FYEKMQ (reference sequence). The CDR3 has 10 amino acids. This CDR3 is CAAGTDTQYF. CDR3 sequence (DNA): TGTGCAGCTGGCACAGATACGCAGTATTTT.